The clone carrying this T cell receptor (beta chain) was found many times. What it binds is unknown. The record originates from a study of T cells in Graves' hyperthyroidism and ophthalmopathy. Study outcomes and limitations: In validation, the model predicted ophthalmopathy. These predictions came a median approximately 5.9 months before onset.

The germline gives CDR1 DFQATT, CDR2 SNEGSKA (reference sequence). After removal of 3 bases from V and 7 bases from J, the junction contained 6 bases not matched to a gene. CDR3 length: 14 amino acids. The investigators amplified TCR beta CDR3 regions from RNA transcripts. First-round RT-PCR with HTBI primers amplified the TCR CDR3 region. MiXCR, applied by TCRdb to the multiplex PCR reads, yields one record per CDR3 protein. This table has about 560,000 distinct CDR3 sequences, around 15% appearing once. The clonotype was recovered from a woman aged 40 to 49 with Graves' hyperthyroidism. Sequenced input: blood. The rearrangement joins TRBV20-1 to TRBJ2-1, with 10 bases fitting TRBD2. The CDR3 DNA is TGCAGTGCTAGTGTCTTGACTAGCGGGAATGAGCAGTTCTTC. As protein: CSASVLTSGNEQFF.